Included here is one T cell receptor (beta chain) sequence, with context. The antigen is undetermined. Profiled with immunoSEQ multiplex PCR; TCRdb holds only in-frame clones, not every one. Among under 150,000 clones listed, roughly 86% were seen once. V gave up 2 bases and J gave up 6 bases, with 17 bases separating them. From germline, CDR1 is MNHEY and CDR2 SVGAGI. The CDR3 runs to 15 residues. This sample stems from a study of PD-1 blockade in mismatch repair-deficient tumors. All patients were mismatch repair deficient, assessed by either PCR or immunohistochemistry. The TCR-sequenced patients were three responders to pembrolizumab. Notes on the study in general: Tumor-resident clones, often absent from pretreatment blood, expanded after pembrolizumab and then contracted.

This chain links TRBV6-5 with TRBJ2-7; perhaps D is TRBD1 or TRBD2 (7 bases each). This clonotype originated in an adult with mismatch repair-deficient cancer. Sequenced here: peripheral blood, sampled approximately 73 weeks after starting pembrolizumab. The CDR3 sequence is CASSYAGDSWGEQYF. CDR3 bases: TGTGCCAGCAGTTACGCGGGGGACAGCTGGGGCGAGCAGTACTTC.